These 11 T cell receptor beta chains originate from one sample sequenced in a study of T cell responses to AZD1222 COVID-19 vaccine. The protocol was immunoSEQ multiplex PCR, while the TCRdb copy is restricted to in-frame clones and leaves out a portion. The data show some 110,000 clones, 88% seen once. Specimen: peripheral blood, collected on day 0 of AZD1222 vaccination. The receptor set was obtained from an adult in good health.

The V call is TRBV5-4, the J call TRBJ1-4; D is perhaps TRBD1 (5 bases). Per the germline V gene, CDR1 is SGHNT and CDR2 is YYREEE (reference sequence). Deletions cut 1 base from V and 5 bases from J, with 12 bases between. The CDR3 contains 15 residues. Here the CDR3 reads CASSLRDRRNEKLFF. CDR3 bases: TGTGCCAGCAGCTTGCGGGACCGCAGGAATGAAAAACTGTTTTTT.

This sequence joins TRBV7-9 and TRBJ2-3, with a possible D match to TRBD1 (6 bases). Germline V CDR1 and CDR2: SEHNR, FQNEAQ (reference sequence). Trimming removed 4 bases from V and 5 bases from J, with 13 bases in between. This CDR3 region has 14 residues. DNA for the CDR3: TGTGCCAGCAGCTCAGGGGTCCTACGAGATACGCAGTATTTT. Protein: CASSSGVLRDTQYF. Variable domain in full (rest from reference TRBV7-9 and TRBJ2-3): DTGVSQNPRHKITKRGQNVTFRCDPISEHNRLYWYRQTLGQGPEFLTYFQNEAQLEKSRLLSDRFSAERPKGSFSTLEIQRTEQGDSAMYLCASSSGVLRDTQYFGPGTRLTVL.

The gene calls are TRBV7-3 and TRBJ2-3; possible D gene TRBD2, 5 bases. In germline, CDR1 is SGHTA, CDR2 FQGTGA. The length of the CDR3 is 14 residues. V dropped 5 bases and J dropped 2 bases, with 11 bases sitting between them. In DNA, the CDR3 is TGTGCCAGCAGCCCTAGCTCGTTCACAGATACGCAGTATTTT. Its translation: CASSPSSFTDTQYF.

This chain links TRBV6-2 or TRBV6-3 with TRBJ2-1; 8 bases map to TRBD2. The trim removed 4 bases at V and 5 bases at J, leaving 13 bases unmatched. This CDR3 comprises 17 residues. The germline CDR1 and CDR2 sequences are MNHEY and SVGEGT. CDR3 in DNA: TGTGCCAGCAGTTGGTCAGCGGAGCGGGAGTTTAACAATGAGCAGTTCTTC. Amino acids: CASSWSAEREFNNEQFF.

The chain employs TRBV11-3 and TRBJ2-3; 7 bases fit TRBD1. The CDR3 runs to 17 residues. Trimming cost V 1 base and J 8 bases; bases outside gene matches: 15. CDR1 SGHNT and CDR2 YENEEA come from the germline V gene. In nucleotides, the CDR3 is TGTGCCAGCAGCTTAGGGGACGGGACAGAGCCGTCCGGTACGCAGTATTTT. Translation: CASSLGDGTEPSGTQYF.

V gene TRBV29-1 combines with J gene TRBJ2-7; TRBD1 matches 7 bases. CDR3 length: 14 residues. J lost 1 base, V lost 4 bases, and 7 bases had no gene match. The germline gives CDR1 SQVTM, CDR2 ANQGSEA. The CDR3 sequence is CSVALRQGSYEQYF. In DNA form, the CDR3 reads TGCAGCGTTGCCCTCCGACAGGGTTCCTACGAGCAGTACTTC.

The rearrangement uses TRBV6-1 and TRBJ2-7, with 7 bases aligning to TRBD2. Germline assignment: CDR1 MNHNS and CDR2 SASEGT. The ends lost 3 bases at V and 8 bases at J; junction bases unmatched: 10. The CDR3 is 14 residues long. CDR3 DNA sequence: TGTGCCAGCAGTGACCGGCGGGAGAACACACAGCAGTACTTC. This encodes CASSDRRENTQQYF.

This clone was seen just once. The chain couples TRBV2 to TRBJ2-5, with D perhaps TRBD1 (5 bases). CDR3 length: 17 residues. The germline V and J ends were trimmed by 4 bases and 2 bases, with 20 bases remaining between them. Germline values: CDR1 SNHLY, CDR2 FYNNEI. The CDR3 coding sequence is TGTGCCAGCAGTGTCTTTCACGGCAGGGTTGGGCAAGAGACCCAGTACTTC. Encoded protein: CASSVFHGRVGQETQYF. The entire variable domain, with the rest obtained from reference TRBV2 and TRBJ2-5, is as follows: EPEVTQTPSHQVTQMGQEVILRCVPISNHLYFYWYRQILGQKVEFLVSFYNNEISEKSEIFDDQFSVERPDGSNFTLKIRSTKLEDSAMYFCASSVFHGRVGQETQYFGPGTRLLVL.

This clone showed up just once. The genes are TRBV28 and TRBJ1-6, with D uncertain. The germline V gene has CDR1 MDHEN and CDR2 SYDVKM. Trimming removed 5 bases at V and 6 bases at J, with 14 bases between. The length of the CDR3 is 15 residues. CDR3 region: CASSSPLEGNSPLHF. Written as DNA, the CDR3 is TGTGCCAGCAGTAGCCCGCTGGAGGGTAATTCACCCCTCCACTTT. Supplemented by reference TRBV28 and TRBJ1-6, the full variable domain reads DVKVTQSSRYLVKRTGEKVFLECVQDMDHENMFWYRQDPGLGLRLIYFSYDVKMKEKGDIPEGYSVSREKKERFSLILESASTNQTSMYLCASSSPLEGNSPLHFGNGTRLTVT.

The rearrangement uses TRBV7-9 and TRBJ2-7; D not resolved. This CDR3 comprises 12 residues. Trimming removed 0 bases at V and 7 bases at J, with 7 bases between. CDR1 is SEHNR and CDR2 is FQNEAQ in the germline V gene (reference sequence). In DNA form, the CDR3 reads TGTGCCAGCAGCTTAGCGGCCTGGGAGCAGTACTTC. Amino acids: CASSLAAWEQYF.

The chain couples TRBV5-1 to TRBJ2-1; 9 nucleotides align to TRBD2. The trim removed 0 bases at V and 6 bases at J, leaving 4 bases unmatched. Germline V gene lookup returns CDR1 SGHRS and CDR2 YFSETQ. There are 15 residues in the CDR3. The CDR3 is CASSLGLAEINEQFF. CDR3 coding DNA: TGCGCCAGCAGCTTGGGACTAGCGGAAATCAATGAGCAGTTCTTC. Full variable domain (outside the CDR3, taken from reference TRBV5-1 and TRBJ2-1): KAGVTQTPRYLIKTRGQQVTLSCSPISGHRSVSWYQQTPGQGLQFLFEYFSETQRNKGNFPGRFSGRQFSNSRSEMNVSTLELGDSALYLCASSLGLAEINEQFFGPGTRLTVL.